These 7 T cell receptor beta chains share one sample of origin, sequenced in a study of blood T cell repertoires in COVID-19. Assay used: immunoSEQ multiplex PCR; TCRdb lists only in-frame clones, some missing. The sample holds about 180,000 clones; approximately 77% are singletons and the top ten take approximately 10%. The material sequenced was peripheral blood. The receptor set was obtained from a woman over 75 with active or convalescent COVID-19.

The V and J genes are TRBV28 and TRBJ2-5, with 8 bases aligning to TRBD2. J was trimmed by 2 bases and V by 8 bases; bases with no gene match: 10. The germline V gene has CDR1 MDHEN and CDR2 SYDVKM. The CDR3 has 15 amino acids. This CDR3 is CASAGSGSGQETQYF. The CDR3 DNA follows: TGTGCCAGCGCCGGGAGCGGGAGCGGACAAGAGACCCAGTACTTC.

The genes are TRBV3-1 (or the pseudogene TRBV3-2) and TRBJ1-2, with 8 positions matching TRBD1. The germline CDR1 and CDR2 sequences are LGHDT and YNNKEL (reference sequence). With V trimmed by 3 bases and J by 0 bases, 9 bases remained unmatched. This CDR3 is 17 amino acids long. CDR3 protein: CASSQDDRGQTNYGYTF. CDR3 DNA sequence: TGTGCCAGCAGCCAGGACGACAGGGGCCAAACTAACTATGGCTACACCTTC.

V usage is TRBV14 and J usage is TRBJ2-1, with 9 bases that match TRBD2. The CDR3 extends over 16 amino acids. V lost 1 base, J lost 2 bases, and 3 bases stayed unmatched. Germline V lookup: CDR1 SGHDN, CDR2 FVKESK. CDR3 nucleotides: TGTGCCAGCAGCCAAGTGCGACTAGCGGCCTACAATGAGCAGTTCTTC. This encodes CASSQVRLAAYNEQFF.

This clone was seen a handful of times. The chain has TRBV5-4 and TRBJ2-1; TRBD2 agrees at 7 bases. The CDR3 sequence is 15 residues long. CDR1 is SGHNT, CDR2 YYREEE, per germline (reference sequence). The trim removed 5 bases at V and 2 bases at J, leaving 7 bases unmatched. CDR3: CASRGGTDTYNEQFF. CDR3 DNA: TGTGCCAGCAGGGGAGGGACCGACACCTACAATGAGCAGTTCTTC.

This clone was counted only a few times. The J gene is TRBJ1-1, the V gene TRBV4-1, with 7 positions matching TRBD1. The CDR3 sequence is 13 residues long. V shed 2 bases, J shed 7 bases, and the junction held 4 bases outside the gene matches. Germline V lookup: CDR1 MGHRA, CDR2 YSYEKL. The CDR3 sequence: CASSQRTGIEAFF. CDR3 in DNA: TGCGCCAGCAGCCAACGGACAGGAATTGAAGCTTTCTTT.

The J gene is TRBJ2-7, the V gene TRBV7-3, with D tentatively TRBD2 (6 bases). The germline CDR1 and CDR2 sequences are SGHTA and FQGTGA. The V end lost 5 bases, the J end lost 0 bases, and 14 bases lay between the germline ends. The CDR3 sequence is 15 residues long. CDR3 in DNA: TGTGCCAGCAGCCAGTACGGGACTGCCTCCTACGAGCAGTACTTC. Its protein product is CASSQYGTASYEQYF.

The CDR3 loop is CASSDFPGLEDEQFF. Written as DNA, the CDR3 is TGTGCCAGCAGTGATTTTCCGGGACTAGAGGATGAGCAGTTCTTC. V is TRBV6-1 and J is TRBJ2-1; 8 nucleotides agree with TRBD2. The CDR3 sequence is 15 residues long. The germline gives CDR1 MNHNS, CDR2 SASEGT. With 3 bases clipped from V and 8 bases from J, the junction kept 9 bases outside the gene matches.